The 27 T cell receptor beta chains listed next were all sequenced from one sample in a study of blood T cell repertoires in COVID-19 (TCRdb year 2020). Library prep was done by the immunoSEQ multiplex PCR assay. The immuneACCESS repertoire file appears here via TCRdb, limited to in-frame rearrangements. These files lack a portion of the clones; in checked studies, under half of the deficit traces to unresolved V genes, and the cause of the others is not known. The sample contains under 300,000 clones, about 90% of them found a single time. The top ten hold over 6% of the sample. Sequenced material: PBMCs or T cells enriched from blood (not recorded which). These receptors came from a woman under 40 with acute COVID-19.

The V gene is TRBV27, the J gene TRBJ2-7; TRBD2 aligns across 10 bases. This CDR3 comprises 12 residues. Germline V lookup: CDR1 MNHEY, CDR2 SMNVEV (reference sequence). Losses at the gene ends were 10 bases for V and 4 bases for J; bases not matched to a gene: 4. CDR3 bases: TGTGCCACCCAGCGGGGGGGGTACGAGCAGTACTTC. Its protein is CATQRGGYEQYF.

The rearrangement joins TRBV27 to TRBJ2-1; a weak D match, TRBD2 (6 bases). V gave up 2 bases and J gave up 6 bases, with 11 bases separating them. The CDR3 totals 14 residues. In germline, CDR1 is MNHEY, CDR2 SMNVEV (reference sequence). This CDR3 reads CASSLPGVVNEQFF. DNA of the CDR3: TGTGCCAGCAGTTTACCGGGAGTGGTCAATGAGCAGTTCTTC.

The chain uses TRBV18 and TRBJ2-7; D ambiguous. Germline-derived CDR1 and CDR2 are KGHSH and LQKENI. CDR3 length equals 14 residues. V lost 6 bases and J lost 5, with 17 bases in between. The CDR3 bases are TGTGCCAGCTCCTCCGGAACCCGGAGCGACGAGCAGTACTTC. This gives the protein CASSSGTRSDEQYF.

The rearrangement uses TRBV27 and TRBJ1-2, with no clear D. The germline V and J ends were trimmed by 3 bases and 2 bases, with 10 bases remaining between them. CDR3 length equals 14 residues. CDR1 and CDR2 from the germline V gene are MNHEY and SMNVEV (reference sequence). The CDR3 coding sequence is TGTGCCAGCAGTTTCGTGGGCCAGAACTATGGCTACACCTTC. Its protein product is CASSFVGQNYGYTF.

J is TRBJ2-1 and V is TRBV12-5; TRBD1 matches at 7 bases. CDR1 is LGHNT and CDR2 is FRNRAP in the germline V gene. With 0 bases clipped from V and 7 bases from J, the junction kept 6 bases outside the gene matches. The CDR3 has 15 residues. The chain's CDR3 is CASGLVLSGGNEQFF. DNA of the CDR3: TGTGCTAGTGGTTTGGTATTGTCAGGGGGAAATGAGCAGTTCTTC.

Details on this clone: The junction and the germline gene differ at one end; a read error may be behind it. The chain recombines TRBV18 with TRBJ1-1; 7 bases match TRBD1. This CDR3 is built from 14 residues. In germline, CDR1 is KGHSH, CDR2 LQKENI. In nucleotides, the CDR3 is TGTGCCAGCTCCCCACTGACAGGGACCACTGAAGCTTTCTTT. Residues: CASSPLTGTTEAFF.

The chain employs TRBV4-2 and TRBJ1-2, with a weak D call TRBD1 (6 bases). The CDR3 has 15 residues. With 0 bases removed from V and 3 bases from J, the gap between germline ends came to 11 bases. Per germline, CDR1 LGHNA and CDR2 YNFKEQ. CDR3 bases: TGTGCCAGCAGCCAAGATCCCGCAGGGGACTATGGCTACACCTTC. It encodes CASSQDPAGDYGYTF.

This chain joins TRBV9 and TRBJ2-1, with 8 bases that match TRBD2. CDR1 is SGDLS, CDR2 YYNGEE, per germline. The CDR3 runs to 15 residues. The ends lost 0 bases at V and 10 bases at J; junction bases unmatched: 9. The CDR3 loop is CASSVVASGWLEQFF. The CDR3 bases are TGTGCCAGCAGCGTAGTTGCTAGCGGGTGGTTGGAGCAGTTCTTC. The entire variable domain, with the rest obtained from reference TRBV9 and TRBJ2-1, is as follows: DSGVTQTPKHLITATGQRVTLRCSPRSGDLSVYWYQQSLDQGLQFLIQYYNGEERAKGNILERFSAQQFPDLHSELNLSSLELGDSALYFCASSVVASGWLEQFFGPGTRLTVL.

The chain joins TRBV15 to TRBJ1-5, with 8 bases lining up with TRBD1. Germline V gene data show CDR1 as LNHNV and CDR2 as YYDKDF (reference sequence). With V trimmed by 3 bases and J by 2 bases, 12 bases remained unmatched. The CDR3 is made up of 18 amino acids. The CDR3 nucleotides read TGTGCCACCAGCAGGGGACAGGCGCCGGGGGGAGGCAATCAGCCCCAGCATTTT. This translates into CATSRGQAPGGGNQPQHF.

This rearrangement joins TRBV28 to TRBJ2-3; TRBD2 aligns across 13 bases. The junction had 4 bases not matched to a gene; V was cut back by 5 bases and J by 5 bases. CDR3 length: 15 residues. The germline gives CDR1 MDHEN, CDR2 SYDVKM. This CDR3 is CASSTSGGVLDTQYF. The CDR3 nucleotides are TGTGCCAGCAGTACTAGCGGGGGGGTGCTAGATACGCAGTATTTT.

As DNA, the CDR3 is TGTGCCAGCTCAGAAATAACCTTGGGGACAGGGAACACCGGGGAGCTGTTTTTT. This gives the protein CASSEITLGTGNTGELFF. The chain combines TRBV18 with TRBJ2-2; 8 bases fit TRBD1. V shed 5 bases, J shed 1 base, and the junction held 12 bases outside the gene matches. The CDR3 spans 18 residues. CDR1 and CDR2 (germline): KGHSH, LQKENI.

This clone showed up just once. The CDR3 nucleotides are TGTGCCAGCACGGGACAGCTTCCGAACACCGGGGAGCTGTTTTTT. It encodes CASTGQLPNTGELFF. The V call is TRBV19, the J call TRBJ2-2; 7 nucleotides align to TRBD1. CDR1 is LNHDA, CDR2 SQIVND, per germline (reference sequence). The V and J ends lost 9 bases and 0 bases, in that order; junction bases with no gene match: 7. The length of the CDR3 is 15 residues.

This clone showed up just a few times. The chain combines TRBV9 with TRBJ2-2; 7 nucleotides match TRBD2. Germline V gene sequence: CDR1 SGDLS, CDR2 YYNGEE. V lost 0 bases and J lost 5; bases outside the gene matches: 10. CDR3 length equals 17 residues. The CDR3 DNA is TGTGCCAGCAGCGTAGCCCCACCGGGGGGAATGACCGGGGAGCTGTTTTTT. Translated, it gives CASSVAPPGGMTGELFF.

The CDR3 region is CASASTGLVIWEQFF. The CDR3 DNA sequence: TGTGCCAGCGCTTCGACGGGACTAGTGATTTGGGAGCAGTTCTTC. The J gene is TRBJ2-1, the V gene TRBV2; 8 nucleotides agree with TRBD2. The V gene's germline CDR1 is SNHLY and CDR2 FYNNEI. This CDR3 spans 15 amino acids. V lost 8 bases and J lost 10; bases outside the gene matches: 16.

The chain uses TRBV6-5 and TRBJ1-2; possible D gene TRBD1, 5 bases. The CDR3 has 15 residues. The V and J ends lost 0 bases and 8 bases respectively, with 16 bases between them. Germline V gene lookup returns CDR1 MNHEY and CDR2 SVGAGI. The CDR3 loop reads CASSYSVTGLEGYTF. The CDR3 DNA is TGTGCCAGCAGTTACTCGGTAACAGGCCTGGAGGGCTACACCTTC.

This rearrangement joins TRBV15 to TRBJ2-7; 10 positions match TRBD2. Trimming took 3 bases from V and 1 from J; bases not matched to a gene: 9. This CDR3 spans 17 amino acids. CDR1 is LNHNV, CDR2 YYDKDF, per germline (reference sequence). This CDR3 reads CATSSGSGGLTSYEQYF. Written as DNA, the CDR3 is TGTGCCACCAGCAGTGGTAGCGGGGGGTTGACGTCCTACGAGCAGTACTTC.

The chain uses TRBV28 and TRBJ2-1, with 9 bases fitting TRBD2. J lost 3 bases, V lost 6 bases, and 12 bases had no gene match. Germline V gene data show CDR1 as MDHEN and CDR2 as SYDVKM. This CDR3 comprises 17 residues. This CDR3 is CASSSFGTSFSYNEQFF. The CDR3 region has the DNA TGTGCCAGCAGCAGTTTCGGGACTAGCTTTAGCTACAATGAGCAGTTCTTC.

The gene calls are TRBV19 and TRBJ1-1; possible D gene TRBD1, 5 bases. V lost 2 bases and J lost 0, with 10 bases in between. Germline V gene sequence: CDR1 LNHDA, CDR2 SQIVND (reference sequence). The CDR3 spans 15 residues. CDR3 region: CASSINDRLNTEAFF. CDR3 nucleotides: TGTGCCAGTAGTATAAATGACAGATTGAACACTGAAGCTTTCTTT.

The V gene is TRBV10-3, the J gene TRBJ1-3; 8 bases align to TRBD1. This CDR3 is built from 15 residues. J lost 2 bases, V lost 9 bases, and 9 bases had no gene match. The germline CDR1 and CDR2 sequences are ENHRY and SYGVKD. CDR3 sequence: CAITDRADTGNTIYF. The DNA of the CDR3 is TGTGCCATTACGGACAGGGCAGACACTGGAAACACCATATATTTT.

The J gene is TRBJ2-7, the V gene TRBV12-2; the table gives TRBD2 as D, unverified against the DNA. TRBV12-2 is recorded as a pseudogene. The CDR3 runs to 13 residues. CDR3 in amino acids: CASRYPGTYEQYF. CDR3 sequence (DNA): TGTGCAAGTCGTTATCCAGGGACTTACGAGCAGTACTTC.

The V gene is TRBV7-8, the J gene TRBJ1-1; no reliable D call. Germline-derived CDR1 and CDR2 are SGHVS and FQNEAQ. The CDR3 sequence is 14 residues long. V was trimmed by 2 bases and J by 1 base, leaving 8 bases between them. CDR3 coding DNA: TGTGCCAGCAGCTTAATGGGAGCGAACACTGAAGCTTTCTTT. Its translation: CASSLMGANTEAFF.

The chain employs TRBV9 and TRBJ2-3; 10 bases align to TRBD2. From germline, CDR1 is SGDLS and CDR2 YYNGEE. CDR3 length: 17 amino acids. J was trimmed by 3 bases and V by 4 bases; bases with no gene match: 11. In DNA form, the CDR3 reads TGTGCCAGCAGCCTAGATCCCCCTAGCGGGGGAACAGATACGCAGTATTTT. This codes for CASSLDPPSGGTDTQYF.

This chain connects TRBV6-5 to TRBJ2-5; TRBD1 matches 10 bases. Germline CDR1 MNHEY, CDR2 SVGAGI. The length of the CDR3 is 16 residues. Trimming took 0 bases from V and 0 from J; bases not matched to a gene: 1. The CDR3: CASSYSGTGDQETQYF. CDR3 in DNA: TGTGCCAGCAGTTACTCCGGGACAGGGGACCAAGAGACCCAGTACTTC.

The chain carries TRBV7-3 and TRBJ2-1; the match to TRBD2 covers 9 bases. Germline values: CDR1 SGHTA, CDR2 FQGTGA. CDR3 length equals 16 residues. The trim removed 5 bases at V and 8 bases at J, leaving 13 bases unmatched. The CDR3, as DNA: TGTGCCAGCAGCCTATCGCTAGGCGGGAGGGCGGATGAGCAGTTCTTC. Translated, it gives CASSLSLGGRADEQFF.

The rearrangement links TRBV7-9 to TRBJ1-2; D is possibly TRBD1 (6 bases). Germline loops: CDR1 SEHNR, CDR2 FQNEAQ (reference sequence). The CDR3 runs to 13 residues. V was clipped by 0 bases and J by 8 bases, with 10 bases between them. In nucleotides, the CDR3 is TGTGCCAGCAGCTTAGCACAGGGCTACGGCTACACCTTC. Translated: CASSLAQGYGYTF.

The genes are TRBV21-1 and TRBJ2-3; the listed D gene, TRBD1, was not tested against the DNA. TRBV21-1 is annotated as a pseudogene. The CDR3 loop spans 17 amino acids. The CDR3 is CASSKEGQGAGTDTQYF. In nucleotides, the CDR3 is TGTGCCAGCAGCAAAGAAGGCCAGGGGGCTGGCACAGATACGCAGTATTTT.

V gene TRBV18 combines with J gene TRBJ2-3, with D tentatively TRBD1 (6 bases). Trimming pared 4 bases from V and 2 bases from J, leaving 10 bases between. Germline values: CDR1 KGHSH, CDR2 LQKENI. The CDR3 loop spans 14 amino acids. The CDR3 bases are TGTGCCAGCTCACTTGGACAGTACACAGATACGCAGTATTTT. Protein sequence: CASSLGQYTDTQYF.